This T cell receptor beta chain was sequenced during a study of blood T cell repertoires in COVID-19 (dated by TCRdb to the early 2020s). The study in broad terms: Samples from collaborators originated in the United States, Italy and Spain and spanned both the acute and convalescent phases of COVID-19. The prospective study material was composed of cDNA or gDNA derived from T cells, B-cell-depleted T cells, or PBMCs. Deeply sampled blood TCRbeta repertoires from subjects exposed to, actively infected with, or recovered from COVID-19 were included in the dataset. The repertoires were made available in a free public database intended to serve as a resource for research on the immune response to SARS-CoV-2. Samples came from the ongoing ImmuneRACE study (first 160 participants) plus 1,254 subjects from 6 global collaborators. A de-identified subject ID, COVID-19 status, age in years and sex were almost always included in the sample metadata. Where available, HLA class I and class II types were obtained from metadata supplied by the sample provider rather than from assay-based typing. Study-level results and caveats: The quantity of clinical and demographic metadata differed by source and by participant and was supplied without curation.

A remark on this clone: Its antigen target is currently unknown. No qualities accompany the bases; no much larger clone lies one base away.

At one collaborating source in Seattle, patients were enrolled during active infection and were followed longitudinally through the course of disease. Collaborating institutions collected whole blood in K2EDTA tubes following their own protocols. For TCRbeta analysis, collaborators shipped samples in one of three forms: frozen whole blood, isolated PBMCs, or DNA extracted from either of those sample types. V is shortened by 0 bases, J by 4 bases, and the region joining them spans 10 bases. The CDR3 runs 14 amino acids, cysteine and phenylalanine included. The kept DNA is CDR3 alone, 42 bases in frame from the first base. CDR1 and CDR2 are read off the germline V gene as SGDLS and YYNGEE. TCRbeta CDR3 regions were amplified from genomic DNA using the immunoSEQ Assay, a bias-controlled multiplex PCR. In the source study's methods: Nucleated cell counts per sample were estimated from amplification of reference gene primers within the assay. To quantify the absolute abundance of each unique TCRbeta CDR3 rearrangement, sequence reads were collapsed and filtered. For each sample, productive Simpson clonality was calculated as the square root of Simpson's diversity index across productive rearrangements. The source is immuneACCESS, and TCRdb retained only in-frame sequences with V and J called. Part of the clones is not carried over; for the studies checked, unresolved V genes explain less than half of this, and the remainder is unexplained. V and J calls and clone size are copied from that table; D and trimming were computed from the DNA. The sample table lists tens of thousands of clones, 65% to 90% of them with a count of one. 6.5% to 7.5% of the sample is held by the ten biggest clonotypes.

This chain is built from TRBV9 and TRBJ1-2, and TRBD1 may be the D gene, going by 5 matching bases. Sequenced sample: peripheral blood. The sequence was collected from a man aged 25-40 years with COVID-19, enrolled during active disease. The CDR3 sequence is CASSVDPGVYGYTF. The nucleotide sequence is TGTGCCAGCAGCGTAGATCCGGGGGTCTATGGCTACACCTTC.